The T cell receptor (beta chain) described here comes from a study of naive and memory T cell subsets. V lost 3 bases, J lost 0 bases, and 13 bases lay in between. This CDR3 spans 16 amino acids. Germline V gives CDR1 LNHNV, CDR2 YYDKDF (reference sequence). For blood and skin samples, reverse transcription used TCR alpha and beta constant primers. TCRdb re-analysed the UMI-ligation and nested PCR reads in MiXCR, keeping a single row per CDR3 protein. The sample consists of around 20,000 distinct CDR3 sequences, 9.5% of them appearing once. Treatment: skin biopsy from PPD injection site in Mantoux-positive individual. Input was about 1 to 1,100 ng of DNase-treated total RNA without cell sorting. An oligonucleotide containing a UMI was ligated to the 3' end of TCR cDNA. Ten or more counts support this clonotype.

The sequence came from an adult in good health. This rearrangement joins TRBV15 to TRBJ2-3, with TRBD2 as a possible D gene (5 bases). The source was skin, collected from a tuberculin skin test site. The DNA for the CDR3 is TGTGCCACCAGCAGTGGAGGCAGATCTAGCACAGATACGCAGTATTTT. This encodes CATSSGGRSSTDTQYF. Drawing the rest from reference TRBV15 and TRBJ2-3, the complete variable domain is DAMVIQNPRYQVTQFGKPVTLSCSQTLNHNVMYWYQQKSSQAPKLLFHYYDKDFNNEADTPDNFQSRRPNTSFCFLDIRSPGLGDTAMYLCATSSGGRSSTDTQYFGPGTRLTVL.